The rows below give T cell receptor beta chains drawn from one sample of a study of T cell repertoires in cytomegalovirus infection. TCRdb analysed the reads with MiXCR anew, one entry per CDR3 protein. The sample contains about 260,000 distinct CDR3 sequences, approximately 15% of which appear only once. The specimen sequenced was PBMCs. The source of these receptors is a human donor in good health (CMV status not recorded). Some clones in this sample may be carry-over from other donors' samples. CDR3s include the opening cysteine and the closing phenylalanine or tryptophan. D genes are given only for firm matches. Only some rows state a clone size, as once, few, many or a class for expanded clones.

d_gene	v_gene	abundance	j_gene	len	CDR3nt	CDR3aa
.	TRBV29-1	.	TRBJ1-1	13	TGCAGCGCCCTCGGGGGTCTGGACACTGAAGCTTTCTTT	CSALGGLDTEAFF
TRBD1	TRBV29-1	.	TRBJ2-3	14	TGCAGCGTGGGAGGACAGGGGAAGACAGATACGCAGTATTTT	CSVGGQGKTDTQYF
TRBD2	TRBV7-2	many	TRBJ2-5	15	TGTGCCAGCAGCTTATGGGAGGGACTCCAAGAGACCCAGTACTTC	CASSLWEGLQETQYF
.	TRBV15	.	TRBJ1-5	14	TGTGCCACCAGCCTGACAGACGACAATCAGCCCCAGCATTTT	CATSLTDDNQPQHF
TRBD1	TRBV6-5	many	TRBJ1-2	16	TGTGCCAGCAGTTTCTGGACAGGGCTTGGGGACTATGGCTACACCTTC	CASSFWTGLGDYGYTF
.	TRBV7-2	many	TRBJ2-1	15	TGTGCCAGCAGCTTAATAGGGGCTTCCTACAATGAGCAGTTCTTC	CASSLIGASYNEQFF
TRBD1	TRBV6-2/TRBV6-3	few	TRBJ1-2	12	TGTGCCAGCAGAGATGCGGACAGGGAGATGGTCTTC	CASRDADREMVF
.	TRBV20-1	few	TRBJ2-7	14	TGCAGTGCTAGAGACGTACTTGGCCTCAACGAGCAGTACTTC	CSARDVLGLNEQYF
.	TRBV25-1	few	TRBJ1-2	17	TGTGCCAGCAGTGAATCGGTAAAGGGGCGCCTTGAGTATGGCTACACCTTC	CASSESVKGRLEYGYTF
.	TRBV11-3	.	TRBJ2-1	15	TGTGCCAGCAGCTTAGATTTAGGGGGGAACAATGAGCAGTTCTTC	CASSLDLGGNNEQFF
.	TRBV2	few	TRBJ1-6	20	TGTGCCAGCACCTACGGGGCAAATGGGTTCTGGCCTTCAGAGGATTCACCCCTCCACTTT	CASTYGANGFWPSEDSPLHF
TRBD2	TRBV7-2	many	TRBJ2-3	14	TGTGCCAGCAGCAAGGGACTAGGTGGAGATACGCAGTATTTT	CASSKGLGGDTQYF
.	TRBV25-1	many	TRBJ1-1	14	TGTGCCAGCAGTGACAGGGGTATGAACACTGAAGCTTTCTTT	CASSDRGMNTEAFF
.	TRBV5-4	few	TRBJ2-2	15	TGTGCCAGCAGCGCAGAGGGGTTAGTGACCGGGGAGCTGTTTTTT	CASSAEGLVTGELFF
TRBD1	TRBV24-1	.	TRBJ2-1	15	TGTGCCACCCTCCCCCGGGACAGACCCTACAATGAGCAGTTCTTC	CATLPRDRPYNEQFF